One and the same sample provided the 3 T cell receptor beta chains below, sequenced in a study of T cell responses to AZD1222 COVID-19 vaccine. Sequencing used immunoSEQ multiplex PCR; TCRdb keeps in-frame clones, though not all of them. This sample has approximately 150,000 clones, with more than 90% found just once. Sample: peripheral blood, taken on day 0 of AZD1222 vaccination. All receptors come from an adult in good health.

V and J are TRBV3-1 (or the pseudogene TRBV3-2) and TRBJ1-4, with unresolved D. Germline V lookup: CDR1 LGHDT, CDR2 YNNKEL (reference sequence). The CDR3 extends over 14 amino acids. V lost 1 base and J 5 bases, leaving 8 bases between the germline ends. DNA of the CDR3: TGTGCCAGCAGCCAAGCCTCGAACAATGAAAAACTGTTTTTT. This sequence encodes CASSQASNNEKLFF.

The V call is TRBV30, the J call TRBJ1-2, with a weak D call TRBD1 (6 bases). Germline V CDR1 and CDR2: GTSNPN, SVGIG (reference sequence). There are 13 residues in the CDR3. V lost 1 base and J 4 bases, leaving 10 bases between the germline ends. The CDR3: CAWSAGGGYGYTF. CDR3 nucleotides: TGTGCCTGGAGTGCCGGGGGCGGCTATGGCTACACCTTC.

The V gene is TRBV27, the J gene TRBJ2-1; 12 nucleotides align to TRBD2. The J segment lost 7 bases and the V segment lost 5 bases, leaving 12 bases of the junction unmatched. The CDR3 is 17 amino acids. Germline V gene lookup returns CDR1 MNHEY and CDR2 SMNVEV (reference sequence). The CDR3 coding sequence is TGTGCCAGCAGTCCCCTTGTGGGGACTAGCGGGCAGAATGAGCAGTTCTTC. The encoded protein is CASSPLVGTSGQNEQFF.